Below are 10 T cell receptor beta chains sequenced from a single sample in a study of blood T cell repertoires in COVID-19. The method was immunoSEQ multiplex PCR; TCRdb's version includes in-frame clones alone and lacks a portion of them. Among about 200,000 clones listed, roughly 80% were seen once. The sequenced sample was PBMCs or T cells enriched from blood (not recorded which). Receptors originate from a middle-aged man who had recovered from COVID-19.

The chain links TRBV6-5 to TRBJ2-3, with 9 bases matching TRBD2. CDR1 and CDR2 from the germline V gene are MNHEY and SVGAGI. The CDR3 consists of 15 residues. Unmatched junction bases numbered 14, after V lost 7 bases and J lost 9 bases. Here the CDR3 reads CASTPEGRGGLTQYF. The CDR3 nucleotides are TGTGCCAGCACCCCCGAGGGGCGGGGGGGCCTGACGCAGTATTTT.

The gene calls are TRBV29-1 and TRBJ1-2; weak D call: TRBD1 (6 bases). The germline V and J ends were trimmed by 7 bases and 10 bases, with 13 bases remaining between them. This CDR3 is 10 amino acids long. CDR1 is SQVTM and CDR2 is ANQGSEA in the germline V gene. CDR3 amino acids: CSASGTHYTF. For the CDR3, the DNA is TGCAGCGCATCAGGGACACACTACACCTTC.

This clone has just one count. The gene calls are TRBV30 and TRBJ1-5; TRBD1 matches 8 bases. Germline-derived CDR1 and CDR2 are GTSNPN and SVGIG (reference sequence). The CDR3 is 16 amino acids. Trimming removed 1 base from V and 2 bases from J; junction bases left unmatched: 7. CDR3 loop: CAWSGYDRGRNQPQHF. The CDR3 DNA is TGTGCCTGGAGTGGGTATGACAGGGGCCGCAATCAGCCCCAGCATTTT. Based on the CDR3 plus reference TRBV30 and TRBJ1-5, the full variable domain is SQTIHQWPATLVQPVGSPLSLECTVEGTSNPNLYWYRQAAGRGLQLLFYSVGIGQISSEVPQNLSASRPQDRQFILSSKKLLLSDSGFYLCAWSGYDRGRNQPQHFGDGTRLSIL.

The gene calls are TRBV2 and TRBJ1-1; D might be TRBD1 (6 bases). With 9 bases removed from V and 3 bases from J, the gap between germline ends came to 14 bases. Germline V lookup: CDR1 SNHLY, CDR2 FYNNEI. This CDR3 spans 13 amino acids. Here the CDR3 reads CASSGDKDTEAFF. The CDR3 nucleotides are TGTGCCAGTTCCGGGGACAAGGACACTGAAGCTTTCTTT.

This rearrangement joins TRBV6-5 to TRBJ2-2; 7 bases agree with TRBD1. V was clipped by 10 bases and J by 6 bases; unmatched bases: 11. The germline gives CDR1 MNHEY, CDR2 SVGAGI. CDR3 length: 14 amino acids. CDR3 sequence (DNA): TGTGCCACCGGCACGACAGGGTCGGCCGGGGAGCTGTTTTTT. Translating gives CATGTTGSAGELFF.

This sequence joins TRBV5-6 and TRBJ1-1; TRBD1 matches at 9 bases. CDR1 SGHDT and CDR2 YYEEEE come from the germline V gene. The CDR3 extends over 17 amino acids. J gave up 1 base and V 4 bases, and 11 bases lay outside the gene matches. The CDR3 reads CASSQDRGRVQNTEAFF. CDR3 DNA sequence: TGTGCCAGCAGCCAAGACAGGGGGAGAGTACAGAACACTGAAGCTTTCTTT.

CDR3 in DNA: TGTGCCAGCAGCTCCCAGCTCAGAGGGGAAAAACTGTTTTTT. Protein: CASSSQLRGEKLFF. V usage is TRBV11-2 and J usage is TRBJ1-4; no definite D call. V lost 4 bases, J lost 8 bases, and 14 bases lay in between. This CDR3 comprises 14 residues. Looked up from germline, CDR1 is SGHAT and CDR2 is FQNNGV.

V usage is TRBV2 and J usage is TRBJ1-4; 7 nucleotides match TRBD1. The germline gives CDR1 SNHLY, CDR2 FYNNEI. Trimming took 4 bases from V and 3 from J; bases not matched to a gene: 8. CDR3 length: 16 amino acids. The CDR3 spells CASSVRPGQSNEKLFF. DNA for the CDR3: TGTGCCAGCAGTGTACGACCGGGACAGTCTAATGAAAAACTGTTTTTT.

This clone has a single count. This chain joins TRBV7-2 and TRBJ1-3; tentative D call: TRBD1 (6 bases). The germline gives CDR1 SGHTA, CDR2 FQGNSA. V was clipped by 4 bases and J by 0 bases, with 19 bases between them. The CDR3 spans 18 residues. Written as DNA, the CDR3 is TGTGCCAGCAGCTCGACCCCGGGACACAGATACTCTGGAAACACCATATATTTT. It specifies CASSSTPGHRYSGNTIYF.

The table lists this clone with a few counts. CDR3 residues: CAISESRDREGTEAFF. CDR3 nucleotide sequence: TGTGCCATCAGTGAGTCGAGGGACAGGGAAGGCACTGAAGCTTTCTTT. The chain carries TRBV10-3 and TRBJ1-1; 9 bases are a match to TRBD1. CDR1 and CDR2 from the germline V gene are ENHRY and SYGVKD. This CDR3 comprises 16 residues. The J segment lost 4 bases and the V segment lost 0 bases, leaving 6 bases of the junction unmatched.